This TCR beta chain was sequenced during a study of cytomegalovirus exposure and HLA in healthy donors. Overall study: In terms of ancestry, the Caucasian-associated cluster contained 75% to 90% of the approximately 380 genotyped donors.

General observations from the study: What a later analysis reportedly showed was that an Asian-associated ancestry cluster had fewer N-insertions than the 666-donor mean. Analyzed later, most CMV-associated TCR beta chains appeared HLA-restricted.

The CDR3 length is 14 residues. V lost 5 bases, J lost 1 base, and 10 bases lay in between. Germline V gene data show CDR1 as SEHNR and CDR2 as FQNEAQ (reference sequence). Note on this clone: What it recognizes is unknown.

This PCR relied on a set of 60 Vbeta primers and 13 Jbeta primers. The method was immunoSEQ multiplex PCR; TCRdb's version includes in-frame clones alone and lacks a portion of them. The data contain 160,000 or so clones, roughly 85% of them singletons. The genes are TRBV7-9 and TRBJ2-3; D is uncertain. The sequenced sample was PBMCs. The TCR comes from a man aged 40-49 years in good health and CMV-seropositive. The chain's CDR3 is CASSPPEGTDTQYF. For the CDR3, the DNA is TGTGCCAGCAGCCCTCCCGAGGGCACAGATACGCAGTATTTT.